The clone carrying this T cell receptor (beta chain) was seen at least ten times. What it binds is unknown. Via MiXCR, TCRdb re-called the RACE reads, giving one row per CDR3 protein. The data hold more than 85,000 distinct CDR3 sequences, with approximately 8.8% observed a single time. Time point here: patch test 2, 6 weeks after DPC sensitization. Regarding treatment: therapeutic diphenylcyclopropenone sensitization with weekly scalp DPC. V was pared by 3 bases and J by 4 bases, with 11 bases of the junction left unmatched. Germline V gene lookup returns CDR1 SGDLS and CDR2 YYNGEE. The CDR3 extends over 16 amino acids. This sample was taken from a study of human T cells and chemical hapten exposure. Overall study results and limits: Expanded TCRs created a significantly greater count of big CDR3 similarity clusters than controls did.

The V gene is TRBV9, the J gene TRBJ2-3; 7 nucleotides line up with TRBD2. The sample in question was whole blood, obtained in connection with sensitization to the hapten diphenylcyclopropenone (DPC). This clonotype was obtained from a woman in her forties with alopecia areata. Some clones in this sample may be carry-over from other donors' samples. The chain's CDR3 is CASSAEGTTGADTQYF. In DNA, the CDR3 is TGTGCCAGCAGCGCGGAGGGGACTACAGGTGCAGATACGCAGTATTTT.